These T cell receptor beta chains were read from a single sample in a study of T cells after yellow fever vaccination. TCRdb called the 5' RACE reads again in MiXCR, with one record for every CDR3 protein. The top ten clones hold 0.4% to 0.55% of a sample with 200,000 to 300,000 distinct CDR3 sequences, over 10% of them seen once. The sequences come from CD4+ T cells sorted from PBMCs, collected 45 days after the yellow fever booster vaccination. Source of these receptors: a man younger than 45 who received the YFV17D yellow fever vaccine. Each CDR3 is given with its conserved first and last residue. Fields, in order: J gene, D gene, V gene, clone size, CDR3 protein, CDR3 DNA. The D gene is left open where the match is weak. Some rows mark clone size as missing; the rest say once, few, many or name a class of expanded clone.

j_gene: TRBJ2-5
d_gene: -
v_gene: TRBV20-1
abundance: many
CDR3aa: CSARDMETQYF
CDR3nt: TGCAGTGCTAGAGATATGGAGACCCAGTACTTC

j_gene: TRBJ2-2
d_gene: -
v_gene: TRBV29-1
abundance: few
CDR3aa: CSVRSGPNTGELFF
CDR3nt: TGCAGCGTTCGGAGCGGGCCGAACACCGGGGAGCTGTTTTTT

j_gene: TRBJ2-1
d_gene: TRBD2
v_gene: TRBV29-1
abundance: few
CDR3aa: CSAGLAGVSIYNEQFF
CDR3nt: TGCAGCGCGGGACTAGCGGGAGTGTCAATTTACAATGAGCAGTTCTTC

j_gene: TRBJ1-1
d_gene: -
v_gene: TRBV28
abundance: few
CDR3aa: CASSFSTENTEAFF
CDR3nt: TGTGCCAGCAGTTTTAGCACAGAAAACACTGAAGCTTTCTTT

j_gene: TRBJ1-4
d_gene: TRBD1
v_gene: TRBV5-1
abundance: few
CDR3aa: CASSSGTGREKLFF
CDR3nt: TGCGCCAGCAGCTCCGGGACAGGGCGTGAAAAACTGTTTTTT

j_gene: TRBJ2-5
d_gene: TRBD2
v_gene: TRBV24-1
abundance: -
CDR3aa: CATSTSGGPPQSTETQYF
CDR3nt: TGTGCCACCAGTACCTCGGGAGGACCTCCTCAAAGCACAGAGACCCAGTACTTC

j_gene: TRBJ2-7
d_gene: -
v_gene: TRBV4-3
abundance: -
CDR3aa: CASSQEGRGNYEQYF
CDR3nt: TGCGCCAGCAGCCAAGAGGGCCGCGGGAACTACGAGCAGTACTTC

j_gene: TRBJ2-1
d_gene: TRBD2
v_gene: TRBV12-3/TRBV12-4
abundance: -
CDR3aa: CASSFGTSGRSYNEQFF
CDR3nt: TGTGCCAGCAGTTTCGGGACTAGCGGGAGGTCCTACAATGAGCAGTTCTTC

j_gene: TRBJ2-1
d_gene: TRBD1
v_gene: TRBV27
abundance: few
CDR3aa: CASSPLGRGLRNEQFF
CDR3nt: TGTGCCAGCAGTCCCCTAGGCAGGGGGCTAAGGAATGAGCAGTTCTTC

j_gene: TRBJ2-7
d_gene: -
v_gene: TRBV15
abundance: -
CDR3aa: CATSSGVSIAHEQYF
CDR3nt: TGTGCCACCAGTAGCGGTGTGAGCATTGCCCACGAGCAGTACTTC

j_gene: TRBJ2-2
d_gene: TRBD1
v_gene: TRBV28
abundance: many
CDR3aa: CASSLRGPYTGELFF
CDR3nt: TGTGCCAGCAGTTTAAGGGGGCCCTACACCGGGGAGCTGTTTTTT

j_gene: TRBJ2-1
d_gene: -
v_gene: TRBV5-6
abundance: -
CDR3aa: CASSLFSSFNEQFF
CDR3nt: TGTGCCAGCAGCTTGTTTTCCTCATTCAATGAGCAGTTCTTC

j_gene: TRBJ2-5
d_gene: TRBD2
v_gene: TRBV6-1
abundance: -
CDR3aa: CASSELRGLAEQETQYF
CDR3nt: TGTGCCAGCAGTGAATTGCGGGGACTAGCGGAACAAGAGACCCAGTACTTC

j_gene: TRBJ2-5
d_gene: -
v_gene: TRBV4-2
abundance: -
CDR3aa: CASSQGGRETQYF
CDR3nt: TGTGCCAGCAGCCAGGGGGGTAGGGAGACCCAGTACTTC

j_gene: TRBJ2-2
d_gene: -
v_gene: TRBV9
abundance: few
CDR3aa: CASSVATGGELFF
CDR3nt: TGTGCCAGCAGCGTAGCTACAGGTGGGGAGCTGTTTTTT

j_gene: TRBJ2-3
d_gene: TRBD2
v_gene: TRBV18
abundance: few
CDR3aa: CASSPGSGRRTDTQYF
CDR3nt: TGTGCCAGCTCACCAGGGAGCGGGAGAAGAACAGATACGCAGTATTTT

j_gene: TRBJ2-1
d_gene: -
v_gene: TRBV4-3
abundance: many
CDR3aa: CASSQEGYSVQFF
CDR3nt: TGCGCCAGCAGCCAAGAGGGCTATTCTGTGCAGTTCTTC

j_gene: TRBJ2-1
d_gene: -
v_gene: TRBV15
abundance: -
CDR3aa: CATSRVNAPGANEQFF
CDR3nt: TGTGCCACCAGCAGAGTCAACGCCCCAGGGGCCAATGAGCAGTTCTTC

j_gene: TRBJ1-5
d_gene: -
v_gene: TRBV7-2
abundance: -
CDR3aa: CASSQFQGRGQPQHF
CDR3nt: TGTGCCAGCAGCCAGTTTCAGGGCCGTGGTCAGCCCCAGCATTTT

j_gene: TRBJ2-5
d_gene: TRBD2
v_gene: TRBV5-1
abundance: -
CDR3aa: CASSGPAGVPGETQYF
CDR3nt: TGCGCCAGCAGCGGGCCAGCGGGAGTGCCGGGAGAGACCCAGTACTTC

j_gene: TRBJ2-7
d_gene: -
v_gene: TRBV7-2
abundance: -
CDR3aa: CASSLGPPTGQYF
CDR3nt: TGTGCCAGCAGCTTAGGGCCTCCTACAGGGCAGTACTTC

j_gene: TRBJ2-2
d_gene: TRBD2
v_gene: TRBV27
abundance: few
CDR3aa: CASRSGRADTGELFF
CDR3nt: TGTGCCAGCAGAAGCGGGAGGGCCGACACCGGGGAGCTGTTTTTT

j_gene: TRBJ2-7
d_gene: -
v_gene: TRBV18
abundance: -
CDR3aa: CASSSTSEQYF
CDR3nt: TGTGCCAGCTCAAGCACGAGCGAGCAGTACTTC

j_gene: TRBJ2-6
d_gene: -
v_gene: TRBV7-9
abundance: -
CDR3aa: CASSLGSASGANVLTF
CDR3nt: TGTGCCAGCAGCTTAGGGTCCGCCTCTGGGGCCAACGTCCTGACTTTC

j_gene: TRBJ1-1
d_gene: -
v_gene: TRBV5-1
abundance: few
CDR3aa: CASSLDPGVNTEAFF
CDR3nt: TGCGCCAGCAGCTTGGACCCAGGGGTGAACACTGAAGCTTTCTTT

j_gene: TRBJ2-3
d_gene: TRBD2
v_gene: TRBV11-2
abundance: few
CDR3aa: CASSLGLAEATQYF
CDR3nt: TGTGCCAGCAGCTTAGGTCTAGCGGAGGCTACGCAGTATTTT

j_gene: TRBJ2-7
d_gene: TRBD1
v_gene: TRBV4-3
abundance: -
CDR3aa: CASSQGNRGKYEQYF
CDR3nt: TGCGCCAGCAGCCAAGGGAACAGGGGGAAGTACGAGCAGTACTTC

j_gene: TRBJ2-3
d_gene: TRBD1
v_gene: TRBV12-3/TRBV12-4
abundance: -
CDR3aa: CASSPARKGAMDTQYF
CDR3nt: TGTGCCAGCAGCCCGGCCCGAAAGGGGGCGATGGATACGCAGTATTTT

j_gene: TRBJ2-7
d_gene: -
v_gene: TRBV7-8
abundance: -
CDR3aa: CASSLDRTNEQYF
CDR3nt: TGTGCCAGCAGCTTAGACAGAACGAACGAGCAGTACTTC

j_gene: TRBJ1-6
d_gene: -
v_gene: TRBV19
abundance: -
CDR3aa: CASSINQDVPPLHF
CDR3nt: TGTGCCAGTAGTATTAACCAAGACGTCCCACCCCTCCACTTT

j_gene: TRBJ1-1
d_gene: -
v_gene: TRBV6-2/TRBV6-3
abundance: -
CDR3aa: CASSARQNTEAFF
CDR3nt: TGTGCCAGCAGCGCCCGACAGAACACTGAAGCTTTCTTT

j_gene: TRBJ1-1
d_gene: -
v_gene: TRBV5-1
abundance: many
CDR3aa: CASSLDSGTEAFF
CDR3nt: TGCGCCAGCAGCTTGGACTCTGGCACTGAAGCTTTCTTT

j_gene: TRBJ2-5
d_gene: -
v_gene: TRBV29-1
abundance: -
CDR3aa: CSVAGGRRETQYF
CDR3nt: TGCAGCGTTGCCGGGGGTCGGAGGGAGACCCAGTACTTC

j_gene: TRBJ2-2
d_gene: -
v_gene: TRBV30
abundance: -
CDR3aa: CAWSRAGPNTGELFF
CDR3nt: TGTGCCTGGAGCAGGGCAGGGCCGAACACCGGGGAGCTGTTTTTT

j_gene: TRBJ2-2
d_gene: -
v_gene: TRBV5-8
abundance: -
CDR3aa: CASSLALGELFF
CDR3nt: TGTGCCAGCAGCTTGGCACTCGGCGAGCTGTTTTTT

j_gene: TRBJ2-3
d_gene: TRBD2
v_gene: TRBV20-1
abundance: -
CDR3aa: CSASLNAGGPPSTDTQYF
CDR3nt: TGCAGTGCTAGTTTAAATGCGGGAGGGCCCCCCAGCACAGATACGCAGTATTTT

j_gene: TRBJ2-3
d_gene: -
v_gene: TRBV6-1
abundance: few
CDR3aa: CASTPLGGTDTQYF
CDR3nt: TGTGCCAGCACCCCCTTGGGCGGCACAGATACGCAGTATTTT